This T cell receptor (beta chain) comes out of a study of T cell repertoires in cytomegalovirus infection. Turning to this clonotype: The antigen remains unidentified.

Germline V lookup: CDR1 SEHNR, CDR2 FQNEAQ (reference sequence). The CDR3 consists of 11 residues. V was cut by 11 bases and J by 4 bases, with 11 bases left in between. TCRdb reanalysed the reads using MiXCR and keeps one entry per CDR3 protein. The table includes about a million distinct CDR3 sequences, around 31% detected once. This TCR was recovered from a human donor in good health (CMV status not recorded). Some clones in this sample may be carry-over from other donors' samples. Sequenced here: cultured CD8+ T cells from PBMCs, sampled from culture after CMV antigen stimulation. The V call is TRBV7-9, the J call TRBJ1-1; D gene unclear. CDR3 DNA: TGTGCCCACGGAACGGCCACTGAAGCTTTCTTT. Amino acids: CAHGTATEAFF.